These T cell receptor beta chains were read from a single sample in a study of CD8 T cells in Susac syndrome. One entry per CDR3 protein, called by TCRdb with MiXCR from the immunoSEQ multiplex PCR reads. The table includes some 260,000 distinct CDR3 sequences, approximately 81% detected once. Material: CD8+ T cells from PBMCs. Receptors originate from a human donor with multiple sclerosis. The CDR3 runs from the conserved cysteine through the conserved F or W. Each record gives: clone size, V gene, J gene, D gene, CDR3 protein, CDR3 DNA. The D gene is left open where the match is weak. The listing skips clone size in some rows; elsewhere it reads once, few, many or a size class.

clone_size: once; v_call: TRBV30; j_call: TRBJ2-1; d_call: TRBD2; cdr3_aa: CAWSVRSGRADEQFF; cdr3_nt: TGTGCCTGGAGTGTACGGAGCGGGAGGGCCGATGAGCAGTTCTTC
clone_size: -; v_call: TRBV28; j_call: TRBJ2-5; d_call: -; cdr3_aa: CASSLYSQETQYF; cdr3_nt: TGTGCCAGCAGTTTATACAGCCAAGAGACCCAGTACTTC
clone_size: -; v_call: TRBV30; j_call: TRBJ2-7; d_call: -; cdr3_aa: CAWSVGASYEQYF; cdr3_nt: TGTGCCTGGAGCGTCGGGGCCTCCTACGAGCAGTACTTC
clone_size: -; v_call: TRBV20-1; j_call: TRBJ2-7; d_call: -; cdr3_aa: CSARESDVGLLHEQYF; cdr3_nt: TGCAGTGCTAGAGAATCGGATGTGGGGTTATTGCACGAGCAGTACTTC
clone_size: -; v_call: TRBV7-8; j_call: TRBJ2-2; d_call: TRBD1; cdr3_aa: CASSFLGTDYTGELFF; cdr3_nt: TGTGCCAGCAGCTTCCTGGGGACAGACTACACCGGGGAGCTGTTTTTT
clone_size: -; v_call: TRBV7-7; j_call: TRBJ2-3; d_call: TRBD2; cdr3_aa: CASSSELAGATDTQYF; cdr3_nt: TGTGCTAGCAGCTCGGAACTAGCGGGGGCCACAGATACGCAGTATTTT
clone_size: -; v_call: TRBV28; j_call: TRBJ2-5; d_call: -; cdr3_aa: CASSLLDNQETQYF; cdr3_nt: TGTGCCAGCAGTTTGTTAGACAATCAAGAGACCCAGTACTTC
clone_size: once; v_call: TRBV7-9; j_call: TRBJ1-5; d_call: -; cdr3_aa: CASSLNWKSLSQHF; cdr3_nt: TGTGCCAGCAGCTTAAACTGGAAATCTCTTTCCCAGCATTTT
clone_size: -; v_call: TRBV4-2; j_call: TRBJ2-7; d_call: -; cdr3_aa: CASSQGEYDGFGEQYF; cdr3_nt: TGTGCCAGCAGCCAAGGCGAGTATGACGGCTTTGGGGAGCAGTACTTC
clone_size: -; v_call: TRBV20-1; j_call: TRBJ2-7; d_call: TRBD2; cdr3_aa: CSAAGTSGRAYEQYF; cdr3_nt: TGCAGTGCTGCCGGGACTAGCGGGAGGGCCTACGAGCAGTACTTC
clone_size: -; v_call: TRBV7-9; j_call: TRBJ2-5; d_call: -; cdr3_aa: CASSHIRARETQYF; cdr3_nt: TGTGCCAGCAGCCACATCCGCGCCAGAGAGACCCAGTACTTC
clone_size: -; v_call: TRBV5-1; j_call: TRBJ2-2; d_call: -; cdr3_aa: CASSLRSEGTGELFF; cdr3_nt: TGCGCCAGCAGCTTGCGCTCGGAGGGGACCGGGGAGCTGTTTTTT
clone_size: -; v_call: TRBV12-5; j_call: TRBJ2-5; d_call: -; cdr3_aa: CASGHGETQYF; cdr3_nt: TGTGCTAGTGGTCACGGGGAGACCCAGTACTTC
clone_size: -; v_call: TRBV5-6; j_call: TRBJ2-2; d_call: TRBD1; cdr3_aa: CASSFGQGAGELFF; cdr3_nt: TGTGCCAGCAGCTTCGGACAGGGCGCCGGGGAGCTGTTTTTT
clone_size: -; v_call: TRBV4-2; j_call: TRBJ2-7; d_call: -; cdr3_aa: CASSASQVDLSYEQYF; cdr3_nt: TGTGCCAGCAGTGCTTCCCAGGTAGATTTATCCTACGAGCAGTACTTC
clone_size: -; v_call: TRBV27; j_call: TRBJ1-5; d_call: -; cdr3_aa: CASSFLSNPNQPQHF; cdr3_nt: TGTGCCAGCAGTTTCTTGTCAAACCCCAATCAGCCCCAGCATTTT
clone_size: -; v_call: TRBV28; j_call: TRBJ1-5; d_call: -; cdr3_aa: CASSLNLAIARDQPQHF; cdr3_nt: TGTGCCAGCAGTTTAAATTTGGCGATTGCCAGGGATCAGCCCCAGCATTTT
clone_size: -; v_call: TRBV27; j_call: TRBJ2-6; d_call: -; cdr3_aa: CASSLRPISGANVLTF; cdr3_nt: TGTGCCAGCAGTTTGCGACCGATCTCTGGGGCCAACGTCCTGACTTTC
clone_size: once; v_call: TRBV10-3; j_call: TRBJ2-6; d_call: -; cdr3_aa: CAIMGGSGANVLTF; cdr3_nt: TGTGCCATCATGGGGGGCTCTGGGGCCAACGTCCTGACTTTC
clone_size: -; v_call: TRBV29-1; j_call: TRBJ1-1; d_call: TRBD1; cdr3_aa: CSGEGGTGALGTEAFF; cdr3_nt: TGCAGCGGCGAGGGCGGGACAGGGGCCTTAGGAACTGAAGCTTTCTTT
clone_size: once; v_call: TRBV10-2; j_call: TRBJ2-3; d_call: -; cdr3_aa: CATYLGGTDTQYF; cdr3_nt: TGCGCCACCTATCTGGGGGGCACAGATACGCAGTATTTT
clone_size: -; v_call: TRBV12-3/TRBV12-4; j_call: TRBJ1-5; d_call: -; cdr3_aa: CASSSGTGLDQPQHF; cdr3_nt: TGTGCCAGCAGTTCGGGAACAGGGTTAGATCAGCCCCAGCATTTT
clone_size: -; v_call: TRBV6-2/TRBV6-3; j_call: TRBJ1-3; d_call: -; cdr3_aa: CASSPDSRSGNTIYF; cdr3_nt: TGTGCCAGCAGCCCAGACAGCCGCTCTGGAAACACCATATATTTT
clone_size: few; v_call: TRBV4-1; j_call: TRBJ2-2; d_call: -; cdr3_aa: CASSQAQSAGELFF; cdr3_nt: TGCGCCAGCAGCCAAGCGCAGTCGGCCGGGGAGCTGTTTTTT
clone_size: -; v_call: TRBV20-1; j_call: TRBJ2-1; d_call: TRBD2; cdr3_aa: CSAIASGLYNEQFF; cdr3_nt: TGCAGTGCGATTGCTAGCGGGTTATACAATGAGCAGTTCTTC
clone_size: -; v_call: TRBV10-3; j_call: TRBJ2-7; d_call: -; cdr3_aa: CAISDVARSYEQYF; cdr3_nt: TGTGCCATCAGTGATGTAGCGCGATCCTACGAGCAGTACTTC
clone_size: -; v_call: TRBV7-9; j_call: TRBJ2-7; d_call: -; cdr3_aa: CASSLYSPGGRPNYEQYF; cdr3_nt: TGTGCCAGCAGCTTATACAGCCCTGGTGGCCGACCGAACTACGAGCAGTACTTC